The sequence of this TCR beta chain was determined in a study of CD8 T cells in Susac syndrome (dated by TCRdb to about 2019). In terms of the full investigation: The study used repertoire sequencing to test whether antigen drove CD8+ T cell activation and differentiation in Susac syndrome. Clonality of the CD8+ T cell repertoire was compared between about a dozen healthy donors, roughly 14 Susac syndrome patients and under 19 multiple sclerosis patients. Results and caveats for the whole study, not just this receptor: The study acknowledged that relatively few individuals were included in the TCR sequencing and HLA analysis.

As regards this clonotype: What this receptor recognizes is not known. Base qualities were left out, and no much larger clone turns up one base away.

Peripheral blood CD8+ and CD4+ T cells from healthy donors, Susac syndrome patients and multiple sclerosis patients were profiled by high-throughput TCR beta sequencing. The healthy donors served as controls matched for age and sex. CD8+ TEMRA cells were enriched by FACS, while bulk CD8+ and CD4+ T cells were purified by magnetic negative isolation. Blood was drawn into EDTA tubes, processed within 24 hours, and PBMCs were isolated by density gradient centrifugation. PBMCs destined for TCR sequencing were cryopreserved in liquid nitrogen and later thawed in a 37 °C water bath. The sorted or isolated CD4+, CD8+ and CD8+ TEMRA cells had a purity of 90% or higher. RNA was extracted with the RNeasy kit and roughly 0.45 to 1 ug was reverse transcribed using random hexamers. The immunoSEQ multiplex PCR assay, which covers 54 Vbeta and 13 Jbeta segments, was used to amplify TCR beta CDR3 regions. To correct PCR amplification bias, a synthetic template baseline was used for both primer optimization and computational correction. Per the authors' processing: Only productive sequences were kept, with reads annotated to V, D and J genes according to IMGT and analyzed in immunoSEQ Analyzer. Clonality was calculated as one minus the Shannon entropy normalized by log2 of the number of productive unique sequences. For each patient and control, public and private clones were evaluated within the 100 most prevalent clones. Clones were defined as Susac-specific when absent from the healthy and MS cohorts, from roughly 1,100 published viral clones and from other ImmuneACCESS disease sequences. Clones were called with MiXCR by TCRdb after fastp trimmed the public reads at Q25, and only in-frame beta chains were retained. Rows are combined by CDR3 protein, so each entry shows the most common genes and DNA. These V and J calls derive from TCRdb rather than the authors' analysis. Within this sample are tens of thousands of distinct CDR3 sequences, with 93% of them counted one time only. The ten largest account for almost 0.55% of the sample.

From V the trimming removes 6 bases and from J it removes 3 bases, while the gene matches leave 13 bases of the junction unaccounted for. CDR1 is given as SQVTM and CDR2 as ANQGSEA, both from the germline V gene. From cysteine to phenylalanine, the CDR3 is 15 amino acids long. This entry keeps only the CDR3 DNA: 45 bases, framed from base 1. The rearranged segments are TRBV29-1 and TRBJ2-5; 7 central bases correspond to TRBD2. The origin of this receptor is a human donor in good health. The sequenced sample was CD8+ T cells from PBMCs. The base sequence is TGCAGCGTGGGGGGGACTACCAGATTGAAAGAGACCCAGTACTTC. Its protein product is CSVGGTTRLKETQYF.